Listed below are T cell receptor beta chains from one sample, sequenced in a study of blood T cell repertoires in COVID-19. Method: immunoSEQ multiplex PCR; TCRdb's copy keeps in-frame clones and lacks some. The sample has 15,000 to 20,000 clones, roughly 85% seen once. Source material: peripheral blood. These receptors were taken from a man older than 75 with acute or convalescent COVID-19. Each CDR3 is given with its conserved first and last residue. The D gene is left open where the match is weak. Not every row has a clone size; where given, it reads once, few, many or a size class.

D: -; size: -; J: TRBJ1-1; V: TRBV7-2; DNA: TGTGCCAGCAGCTTTAGGGGCGGGACGGGTGAAGCTTTCTTT; CDR3: CASSFRGGTGEAFF
D: TRBD1; size: -; J: TRBJ2-7; V: TRBV6-4; DNA: TGTGCCAGCAGTGACTCACCTCACAGGGGTCCTACTGACCAGCACGAGCAGTACTTC; CDR3: CASSDSPHRGPTDQHEQYF
D: -; size: once; J: TRBJ2-1; V: TRBV5-1; DNA: TGCGCCAGCGGCCCGGGAGTGGGGGGTCCCTACAATGAGCAGTTCTTC; CDR3: CASGPGVGGPYNEQFF
D: -; size: -; J: TRBJ2-3; V: TRBV19; DNA: TGTGCCAGTAGCATGACTAGGCCGAGCACAGATACGCAGTATTTT; CDR3: CASSMTRPSTDTQYF
D: TRBD1; size: -; J: TRBJ1-4; V: TRBV24-1; DNA: TGTGCCACCAGTGTACATCCCAGGGGGTACCTTGAAAAACTGTTTTTT; CDR3: CATSVHPRGYLEKLFF
D: -; size: -; J: TRBJ1-1; V: TRBV28; DNA: TGTGCCAGCAGTTTATATCTGACCGGGACCGGGGGGACTGAAGCTTTCTTT; CDR3: CASSLYLTGTGGTEAFF
D: TRBD1; size: -; J: TRBJ2-1; V: TRBV6-6; DNA: TGTGCCAGCAGCTCGCAGGGGGATGAGCAGTTCTTC; CDR3: CASSSQGDEQFF
D: TRBD2; size: -; J: TRBJ2-7; V: TRBV4-2; DNA: TGTGCCAGCAGCCAGGGGACTAGCGCGACCTACGAGCAGTACTTC; CDR3: CASSQGTSATYEQYF
D: TRBD1; size: -; J: TRBJ2-7; V: TRBV5-8; DNA: TGTGCCAGCAGCTCATCCGGGACAGGGTTCTACGAGCAGTACTTC; CDR3: CASSSSGTGFYEQYF
D: -; size: -; J: TRBJ1-5; V: TRBV24-1; DNA: TGTGCCACCAGTGATTTGCTCCCGCCAGGTCCGAATCAGCCCCAGCATTTT; CDR3: CATSDLLPPGPNQPQHF
D: -; size: -; J: TRBJ1-3; V: TRBV12-1; DNA: TGTGCCAGCAGCGAGGTCACTAGAAACACCATATATTTT; CDR3: CASSEVTRNTIYF
D: -; size: few; J: TRBJ1-5; V: TRBV3-1/TRBV3-2; DNA: TGTGCCAGCAGCCGTTTTGTAGCTCAGCCCCAGCATTTT; CDR3: CASSRFVAQPQHF
D: TRBD1; size: -; J: TRBJ1-1; V: TRBV19; DNA: TGTGCCAGTAGTCCCCTAGGGGGACAGGGAGAAGCTTTCTTT; CDR3: CASSPLGGQGEAFF
D: -; size: -; J: TRBJ1-1; V: TRBV9; DNA: TGTGCCAGCAGCCCACAGCGGAGTAGGAACACTGAAGCTTTCTTT; CDR3: CASSPQRSRNTEAFF
D: TRBD2; size: -; J: TRBJ2-2; V: TRBV4-2; DNA: TGTGCCAGCAGCCAGATAGCGGGGGTCTTAGGGGAGCTGTTTTTT; CDR3: CASSQIAGVLGELFF
D: TRBD1; size: -; J: TRBJ1-2; V: TRBV5-1; DNA: TGCGCCAGCAGCTTGACCGGGACAGAGTATGGCTACACCTTC; CDR3: CASSLTGTEYGYTF